This TCR beta chain was profiled in a study of beta chain features in type 1 diabetes (dated by TCRdb to between 2017 and 2018). As for the study more broadly: Mean age, gender distribution, total cell number and subset yield were not different between patients and healthy donors. Across all samples, about 110 million sorted cells were examined, and cell number per subset correlated strongly with RNA yield. The study compared the TCRB repertoires of sorted circulating CD4+ T cell subsets in recently diagnosed type 1 diabetes patients with those in matched healthy donors. Whereas all 28 donors provided naive and central memory subsets, regulatory and stem cell-like memory subsets were isolated from just 8 patients and roughly 8 healthy donors.

All of the isolated RNA was reverse transcribed with the High Capacity cDNA Reverse Transcription Kit, so expressed TCRB transcripts were sequenced. Naive, central memory and regulatory T cell samples underwent deep immunoSEQ sequencing, averaging roughly 3.4 million total reads per sample. After sorted cells were lysed in RLT buffer, RNA was extracted with DNase-treated RNeasy Micro or Mini kits, with the choice depending on cell number. Each cell subset was processed separately to prevent cross-contamination, with patient and healthy donor samples processed together. TCRB sequences were amplified from cDNA with the immunoSEQ multiplex PCR, producing 87-bp fragments spanning the CDR3 region. Sequencing of the amplicons was performed on the Illumina HiSeq platform. The original methods were these. Synthetic template baselines were used to correct PCR bias computationally, reads within Hamming distance 2 were collapsed, and singletons that could not be merged were discarded. Reads were aligned against IMGT to assign V, D and J genes, CDR3 length and insertions or deletions at six rearrangement sites. Clonotype counts were normalized to sorted cell number within each subset before computing true diversity and Gini coefficients with the tcR R package. The overlap coefficient, calculated on TCRB nucleotide sequences, was used to quantify repertoire sharing. As a proxy for the pre-selection repertoire, out-of-frame TCRB sequences from naive cells were analyzed. TCRdb mirrors the immuneACCESS table, restricted to in-frame sequences. Some clones are absent from its copies; in checked studies, under half trace to an unresolved V gene, and the reason for the others is unknown. V, J and clone size are taken as reported in that table, and D and trimming were inferred from the DNA itself. Present in this sample are around 500,000 clones, around 28% of which were seen just once. The ten largest clones take up 0.05% to 0.07% of the sample.

CDR1 ENHRY and CDR2 SYGVKD were looked up in the germline V gene. Measured from the cysteine to the phenylalanine, the CDR3 is 15 residues long. Only CDR3 DNA is held: 45 bases, read in frame from base 1. The germline V and J ends show losses of 5 bases and 0 bases respectively, and no gene match explains 4 bases of the junction. As concerns this clone: Its target antigen remains unknown. Base qualities are not provided; no much larger clone lies one nucleotide away.

A single peripheral blood draw of around 0.11 L on average was collected from each donor into heparinised tubes. Naive, central memory, regulatory and stem cell-like memory CD4+ T cells were sorted on a BD FACSAria II using a panel including CD45RO, CCR7, CD25, CD127, CD95 and CD27. Every sorted population had a purity above 95%. Right away, PBMCs were isolated by Lymphoprep density gradient centrifugation and were stained directly, with no culture step. To minimize batch effects, samples were stained and sorted in pairs, one healthy donor with one patient per experiment. On the study overall, not on this receptor specifically: Because cDNA was sequenced instead of genomic DNA, activated cells with high expression could be over-represented, although the groups did not differ in activation or CD3 levels. Shorter templates might have been favored by PCR, but patient and control samples were amplified and corrected together, so both groups would have been affected equally by any skew. Fewer insertions and more nucleotide deletions at VDJ recombination sites were observed in patients with type 1 diabetes, implying thymic rearrangement abnormalities. Because the HLA sub-analyses included only small numbers of individuals, any influence of HLA type on TCRB rearrangement was left unresolved. Naive, central memory and regulatory TCRB repertoires appeared to be more alike among patients than among healthy donors. Type 1 diabetes patients showed a moderate but significant shortening of TCRB CDR3 length in all four CD4+ subsets.

Sequenced: naive CD4+ T cells from blood. According to the study, the label for this sample's cell subset or site signals: true naive CD4+ T cells. The TCR comes from a man between 18 and 35 years old in good health. The receptor chain draws on TRBV10-3 and TRBJ2-3; TRBD1 aligns with 8 central bases. The DNA sequence is as follows: TGTGCCATCAGTTTCGACAGGGGCAGCACAGATACGCAGTATTTT. The encoded protein is CAISFDRGSTDTQYF.